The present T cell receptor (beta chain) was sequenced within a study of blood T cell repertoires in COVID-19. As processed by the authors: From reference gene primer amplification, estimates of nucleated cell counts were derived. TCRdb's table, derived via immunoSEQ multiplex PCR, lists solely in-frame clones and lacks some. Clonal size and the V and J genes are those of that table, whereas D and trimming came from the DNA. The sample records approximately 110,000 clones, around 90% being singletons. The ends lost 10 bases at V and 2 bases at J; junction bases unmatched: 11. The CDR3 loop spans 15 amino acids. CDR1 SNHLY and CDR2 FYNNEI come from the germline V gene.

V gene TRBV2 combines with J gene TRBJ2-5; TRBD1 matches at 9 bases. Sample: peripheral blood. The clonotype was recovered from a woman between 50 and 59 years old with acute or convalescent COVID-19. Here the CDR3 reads CATHRDREGQETQYF. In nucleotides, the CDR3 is TGTGCCACACACCGGGACAGGGAGGGACAAGAGACCCAGTACTTC.